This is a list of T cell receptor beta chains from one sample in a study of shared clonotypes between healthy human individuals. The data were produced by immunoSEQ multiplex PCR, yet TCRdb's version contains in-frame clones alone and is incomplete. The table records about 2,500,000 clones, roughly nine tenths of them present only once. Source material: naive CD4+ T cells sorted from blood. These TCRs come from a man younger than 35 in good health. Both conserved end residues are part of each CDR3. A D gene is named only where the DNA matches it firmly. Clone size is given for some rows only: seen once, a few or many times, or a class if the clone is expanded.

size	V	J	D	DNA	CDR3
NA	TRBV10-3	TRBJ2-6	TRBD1	TGTGCCATCAGCCCGACAGGGGGCGTAAGTGGGGCCAACGTCCTGACTTTC	CAISPTGGVSGANVLTF
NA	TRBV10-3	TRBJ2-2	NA	TGTGCCATCACGGCAGGGATTAACACCGGGGAGCTGTTTTTT	CAITAGINTGELFF
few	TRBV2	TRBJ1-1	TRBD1	TGTGCCAGCAGTTCAGGGGGTGAAGCTTTCTTT	CASSSGGEAFF
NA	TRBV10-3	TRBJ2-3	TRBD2	TGTGCCATCAGTGAGGGACTAGCGGGGAAAGATACGCAGTATTTT	CAISEGLAGKDTQYF
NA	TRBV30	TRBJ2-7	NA	TGTGCCTGGATGGCCGCCTACGAGCAGTACTTC	CAWMAAYEQYF
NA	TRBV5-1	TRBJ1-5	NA	TGCGCCAGCAGTCCGGACAGCTTGGCTCAGCCCCAGCATTTT	CASSPDSLAQPQHF
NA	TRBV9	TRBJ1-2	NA	TGTGCCAGCAGCGTAGACTGGGGGATAGAGGGCTACACCTTC	CASSVDWGIEGYTF
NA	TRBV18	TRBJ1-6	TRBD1	TGTGCCAGCTCACCGTTTCGAGTCGGACAGGGGGATTCACCCCTCCACTTT	CASSPFRVGQGDSPLHF
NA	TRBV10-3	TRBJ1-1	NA	TGTGCCATCAGTGAGTCGGGGGCTGCTGAAGCTTTCTTT	CAISESGAAEAFF
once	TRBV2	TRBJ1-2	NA	TGTGCCAGCAGCCCCTTAGGCAGGGAAGGAAACACCTTC	CASSPLGREGNTF
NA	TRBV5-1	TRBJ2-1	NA	TGCGCCAGCAGGGACAGCCGCAATGAGCAGTTCTTC	CASRDSRNEQFF
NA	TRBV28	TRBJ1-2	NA	TGTGCCAGCAGTTTTTCGGGGGGTCGATATGGCTACACCTTC	CASSFSGGRYGYTF
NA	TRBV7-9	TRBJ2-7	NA	TGTGCCAGCAGCCCAAGCAGTCGGATTTACGAGCAGTACTTC	CASSPSSRIYEQYF
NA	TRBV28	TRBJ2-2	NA	TGTGCCAGCAGTTGGACAGCCGGGGAGCTGTTTTTT	CASSWTAGELFF
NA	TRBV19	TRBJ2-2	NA	TGTGCCAGTAGTATAGCTCCGCTCGGCAGGAACACCGGGGAGCTGTTTTTT	CASSIAPLGRNTGELFF
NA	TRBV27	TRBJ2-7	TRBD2	TGTGCCAGCAGTTACGTAGCGGGGGATACCTACGAGCAGTACTTC	CASSYVAGDTYEQYF